This TCR beta chain is drawn from a study of post-analysis software for immune sequencing data. Whole-study findings and limits: Same-batch preparations were strongly co-clustered by F measure. The study found significantly lower normalized Chao1 diversity in multiple sclerosis patients than in controls. Higher frequency in patients than in controls was seen for several TRBV segments, with TRBV5-6, TRBV5-1 and TRBV20-1 among them.

In the case of this clonotype: Its antigen is unknown.

The germline V gene encodes CDR1 MNHNS and CDR2 SASEGT. V dropped 4 bases and J dropped 2; count of bases not matched to a gene: 17. The CDR3 has 19 residues. cDNA libraries of TCR beta carried unique molecular identifiers. When about 0.9 to 11 million T cells were used, they gave about 490,000 cDNA molecules. TCRdb reanalysed the PCR reads using MiXCR and keeps one entry per CDR3 protein. The sample has over 700,000 distinct CDR3 sequences, roughly 29% seen once. The sequenced material came from blood. The chain combines TRBV6-1 with TRBJ1-5, with 7 bases aligning to TRBD1. This receptor was taken from a girl between 5 and 17 years old with multiple sclerosis. The CDR3 sequence: CASSANRGLPFVGNQPQHF. The DNA of the CDR3 is TGTGCCAGCAGTGCCAACAGGGGTCTCCCTTTTGTGGGCAATCAGCCCCAGCATTTT.